The 14 T cell receptor beta chains below all came from one sample that was sequenced in a study of beta chain features in type 1 diabetes. Isolated RNA was reverse transcribed in full, so expressed TCRB transcripts were sequenced. Repertoires were generated with immunoSEQ multiplex PCR, while TCRdb's copy carries only in-frame clones and drops some. Of some 240,000 clones in the sample, roughly a tenth were seen once. The source material was central memory CD4+ T cells from blood. These receptors all come from a man between 18 and 29 years old in good health.

The rearrangement joins TRBV29-1 to TRBJ2-7; 9 bases line up with TRBD2. CDR3 length: 16 residues. Trimming took 4 bases from V and 5 from J; bases not matched to a gene: 15. Germline V gene sequence: CDR1 SQVTM, CDR2 ANQGSEA. CDR3 coding DNA: TGCAGCGTTGGAATGGTAGCGGGAGTCGGAGCCCACGAGCAGTACTTC. Its protein is CSVGMVAGVGAHEQYF.

The chain employs TRBV29-1 and TRBJ2-7; TRBD2 agrees at 7 bases. This CDR3 is built from 13 residues. After removal of 3 bases from V and 5 bases from J, the junction contained 7 bases not matched to a gene. CDR1 and CDR2 (germline): SQVTM, ANQGSEA. The CDR3, as DNA: TGCAGCGTTGAGGGCGGGAGCCGACACGAGCAGTACTTC. It specifies CSVEGGSRHEQYF.

This clone was seen a handful of times. CDR3 sequence reads: CASSTKGQGKSYEQYF. CDR3 bases: TGTGCCAGCAGCACCAAAGGACAGGGAAAGTCCTACGAGCAGTACTTC. The rearrangement links TRBV5-4 to TRBJ2-7; 8 bases line up with TRBD1. The germline gives CDR1 SGHNT, CDR2 YYREEE (reference sequence). This CDR3 spans 16 amino acids. The V and J ends lost 4 bases and 1 base, in that order; junction bases with no gene match: 10. The full variable domain, in which reference TRBV5-4 and TRBJ2-7 provide the parts outside the CDR3, is ETGVTQSPTHLIKTRGQQVTLRCSSQSGHNTVSWYQQALGQGPQFIFQYYREEENGRGNFPPRFSGLQFPNYSSELNVNALELDDSALYLCASSTKGQGKSYEQYFGPGTRLTVT.

In this sample, this clone turned up a few times. Other DNA sequences of this sample code for an identical CDR3. The chain joins TRBV19 to TRBJ1-1; D is perhaps TRBD1 (6 bases). CDR3 length equals 13 residues. With 7 bases removed from V and 3 bases from J, the gap between germline ends came to 12 bases. In germline, CDR1 is LNHDA, CDR2 SQIVND (reference sequence). Here the CDR3 reads CASNREGDTEAFF. The CDR3 nucleotides read TGTGCCAGTAATCGGGAGGGGGACACTGAAGCTTTCTTT.

As for this clone: An end of the junction differs from the germline gene, which may be a read error. The chain employs TRBV15 and TRBJ2-7; D is ambiguous. The CDR3 is 15 amino acids. Germline values: CDR1 LNHNV, CDR2 YYDKDF (reference sequence). The CDR3 DNA sequence: TGTGCCACCAGCCGAGAGGCTGGGCAGACCTACGAGCAGTACTTC. Translating gives CATSREAGQTYEQYF.

Only a few counts were recorded for this clone. The conserved closing phenylalanine or tryptophan is absent in this CDR3, likely reflecting a read error. The DNA is omitted, as the CDR3 cannot be located on it reliably, and the CDR3 follows TCRdb's listing. This chain uses TRBV28 with TRBJ1-1; TRBD1, the D gene given by the table, was not confirmed from the DNA. Germline V gene data show CDR1 as MDHEN and CDR2 as SYDVKM. The CDR3 length is 14 residues, termini included. The CDR3 here is CASSSLPRDTGLDL.

Regarding this clone: The same CDR3 arises from other DNA sequences in this sample as well. The chain combines TRBV7-8 with TRBJ2-7; unclear D gene. V lost 2 bases, J lost 3 bases, and 5 bases lay in between. Germline CDR1 reads SGHVS; CDR2 reads FQNEAQ. This CDR3 has 12 residues. The DNA for the CDR3 is TGTGCCAGCAGCTTAAATCTCTACGAGCAGTACTTC. This codes for CASSLNLYEQYF.

This clone is medium-sized. The chain employs TRBV15 and TRBJ2-7; D may be TRBD1 (6 bases). CDR3 length: 13 amino acids. Germline lookup yields CDR1 LNHNV and CDR2 YYDKDF (reference sequence). The V end was cut by 2 bases, the J end by 2 bases, with 7 bases between. CDR3 coding DNA: TGTGCCACCAGCAGACAGGGGCCCTACGAGCAGTACTTC. It yields the protein CATSRQGPYEQYF. The full variable domain, rest sourced from reference TRBV15 and TRBJ2-7, is DAMVIQNPRYQVTQFGKPVTLSCSQTLNHNVMYWYQQKSSQAPKLLFHYYDKDFNNEADTPDNFQSRRPNTSFCFLDIRSPGLGDTAMYLCATSRQGPYEQYFGPGTRLTVT.

This clone was observed a handful of times. Other DNA sequences in this specimen translate into the identical CDR3. The chain joins TRBV18 to TRBJ2-7, with 11 positions matching TRBD1. This CDR3 is 14 amino acids long. Germline-derived CDR1 and CDR2 are KGHSH and LQKENI. V was pared by 2 bases and J by 3 bases, with 0 bases of the junction left unmatched. The CDR3 spells CASSPGTGGYEQYF. The CDR3 bases are TGTGCCAGCTCACCAGGGACAGGGGGCTACGAGCAGTACTTC.

This clone was seen only a few times. The chain is built from TRBV29-1 and TRBJ2-1, with 10 bases fitting TRBD2. Germline assignment: CDR1 SQVTM and CDR2 ANQGSEA. The ends lost 3 bases at V and 2 bases at J; junction bases unmatched: 7. The CDR3 is made up of 16 amino acids. The CDR3 coding sequence is TGCAGCGTTGAGAGTTCCCTAGCGGGGGCCTACAATGAGCAGTTCTTC. Translation: CSVESSLAGAYNEQFF.

This clone was observed a handful of times. The rearrangement uses TRBV30 and TRBJ2-7; the D gene is possibly TRBD1 (6 bases). Germline lookup yields CDR1 GTSNPN and CDR2 SVGIG (reference sequence). V was cut by 4 bases and J by 4 bases, with 20 bases left in between. The CDR3 consists of 15 residues. The CDR3 loop is CAWNRGGAGVYEQYF. In DNA, the CDR3 is TGTGCCTGGAACCGTGGGGGCGCCGGGGTTTACGAGCAGTACTTC.

This clone came up a few times. V gene TRBV27 combines with J gene TRBJ2-4; tentatively, D is TRBD1 (7 bases). V was cut by 7 bases and J by 0 bases, with 25 bases left in between. The CDR3 is 19 amino acids. Germline V gives CDR1 MNHEY, CDR2 SMNVEV (reference sequence). The DNA for the CDR3 is TGTGCCAGCATACCTCAGGGGGGTTTTTTTCTGGAAGCCAAAAACATTCAGTACTTC. It codes for CASIPQGGFFLEAKNIQYF.

This chain uses TRBV7-6 with TRBJ2-3; D is undetermined. The CDR3 has 15 residues. Trimming shortened V by 1 base and J by 2 bases, and 10 bases separated the two germline ends. Germline V gene data show CDR1 as SGHVS and CDR2 as FNYEAQ. CDR3 sequence (DNA): TGTGCCAGCAGCTTAGGGGGTGCCCTCACAGATACGCAGTATTTT. Amino acids: CASSLGGALTDTQYF.

This clone was counted a few times. J is TRBJ2-7 and V is TRBV29-1, with a tentative D call TRBD1 (5 bases). V shed 6 bases and J shed 5 bases, with 20 bases lying between them. The CDR3 covers 14 residues. Germline CDR1 SQVTM, CDR2 ANQGSEA. CDR3 coding DNA: TGCAGCGTCCCCTCGCAGGGCCAGTCCCACGAGCAGTACTTC. This encodes CSVPSQGQSHEQYF.